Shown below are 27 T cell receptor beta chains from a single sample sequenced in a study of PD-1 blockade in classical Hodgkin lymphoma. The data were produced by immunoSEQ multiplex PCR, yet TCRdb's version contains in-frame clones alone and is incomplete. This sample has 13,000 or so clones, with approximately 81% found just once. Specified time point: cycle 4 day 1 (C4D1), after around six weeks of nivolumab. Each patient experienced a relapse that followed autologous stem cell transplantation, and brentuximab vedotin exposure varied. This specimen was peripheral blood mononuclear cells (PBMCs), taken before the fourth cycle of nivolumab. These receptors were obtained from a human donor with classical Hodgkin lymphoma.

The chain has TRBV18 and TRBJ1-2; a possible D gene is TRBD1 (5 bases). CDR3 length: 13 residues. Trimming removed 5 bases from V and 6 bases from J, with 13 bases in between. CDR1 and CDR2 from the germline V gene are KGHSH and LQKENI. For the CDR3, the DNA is TGTGCCAGCTCAACCACACAGGTAGATGGCTACACCTTC. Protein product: CASSTTQVDGYTF.

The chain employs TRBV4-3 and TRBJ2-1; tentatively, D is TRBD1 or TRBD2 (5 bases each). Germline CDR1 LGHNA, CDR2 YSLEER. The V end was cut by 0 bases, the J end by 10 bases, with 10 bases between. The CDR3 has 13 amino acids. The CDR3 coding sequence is TGCGCCAGCAGCCAAGATTTCAGGGAGGAGCAGTTCTTC. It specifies CASSQDFREEQFF.

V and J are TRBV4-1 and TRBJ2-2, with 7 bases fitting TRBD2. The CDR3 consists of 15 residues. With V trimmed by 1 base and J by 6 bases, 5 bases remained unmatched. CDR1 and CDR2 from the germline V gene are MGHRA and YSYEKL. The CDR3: CASSQGRGKAGELFF. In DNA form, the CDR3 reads TGCGCCAGCAGCCAAGGGCGGGGGAAGGCCGGGGAGCTGTTTTTT.

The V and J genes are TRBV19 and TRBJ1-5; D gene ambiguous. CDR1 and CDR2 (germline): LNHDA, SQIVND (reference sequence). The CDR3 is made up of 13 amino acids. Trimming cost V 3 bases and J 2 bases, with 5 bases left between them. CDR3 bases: TGTGCCAGTAGTATCAGTGGCAATCAGCCCCAGCATTTT. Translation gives CASSISGNQPQHF.

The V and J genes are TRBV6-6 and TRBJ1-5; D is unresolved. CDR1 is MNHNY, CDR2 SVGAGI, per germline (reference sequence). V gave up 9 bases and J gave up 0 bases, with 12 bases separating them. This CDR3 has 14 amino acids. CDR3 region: CASDGGYSNQPQHF. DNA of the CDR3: TGTGCCAGTGACGGAGGTTATAGCAATCAGCCCCAGCATTTT.

The CDR3 DNA sequence: TGTGCCAGCTCACCACCTTGGAGCGGGGGCGAAACCAAAAACATTCAGTACTTC. It codes for CASSPPWSGGETKNIQYF. This chain links TRBV18 with TRBJ2-4; 8 bases line up with TRBD2. V lost 0 bases, J lost 2 bases, and 9 bases stayed unmatched. Germline CDR1 is KGHSH and CDR2 is LQKENI. This CDR3 spans 18 amino acids. Looking up the rest from reference TRBV18 and TRBJ2-4 gives the full variable domain: NAGVMQNPRHLVRRRGQEARLRCSPMKGHSHVYWYRQLPEEGLKFMVYLQKENIIDESGMPKERFSAEFPKEGPSILRIQQVVRGDSAAYFCASSPPWSGGETKNIQYFGAGTRLSVL.

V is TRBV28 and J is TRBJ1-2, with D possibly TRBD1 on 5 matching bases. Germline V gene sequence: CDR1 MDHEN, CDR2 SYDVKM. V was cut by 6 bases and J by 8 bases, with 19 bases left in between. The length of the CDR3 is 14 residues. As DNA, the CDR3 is TGTGCCAGCAGGTTCAGGGACCGCCTGGGGGGCTACACCTTC. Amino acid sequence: CASRFRDRLGGYTF.

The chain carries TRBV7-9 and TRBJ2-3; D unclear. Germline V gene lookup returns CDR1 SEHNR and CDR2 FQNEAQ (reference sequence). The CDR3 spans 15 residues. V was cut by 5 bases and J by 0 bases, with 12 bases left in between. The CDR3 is CASSLYGSSTDTQYF. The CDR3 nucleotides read TGTGCCAGCAGCCTATACGGTTCTAGCACAGATACGCAGTATTTT.

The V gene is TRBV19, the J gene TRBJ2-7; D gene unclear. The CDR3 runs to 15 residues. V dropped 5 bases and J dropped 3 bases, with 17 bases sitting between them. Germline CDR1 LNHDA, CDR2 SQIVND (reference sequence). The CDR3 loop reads CASSSYRVGFYEQYF. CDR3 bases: TGTGCCAGTAGTTCCTATAGGGTTGGTTTCTACGAGCAGTACTTC.

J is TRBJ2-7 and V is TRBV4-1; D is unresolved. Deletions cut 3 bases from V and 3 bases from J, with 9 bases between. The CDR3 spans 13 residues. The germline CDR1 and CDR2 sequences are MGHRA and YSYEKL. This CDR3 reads CASSQTLYYEQYF. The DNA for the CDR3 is TGCGCCAGCAGCCAGACACTATACTACGAGCAGTACTTC.

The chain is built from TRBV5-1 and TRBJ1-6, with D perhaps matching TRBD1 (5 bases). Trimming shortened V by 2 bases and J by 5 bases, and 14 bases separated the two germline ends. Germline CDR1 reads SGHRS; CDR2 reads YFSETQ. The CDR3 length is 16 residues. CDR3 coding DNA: TGCGCCAGCAGCTTTTCAGGGAGCCCGAATAATTCACCCCTCCACTTT. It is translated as CASSFSGSPNNSPLHF.

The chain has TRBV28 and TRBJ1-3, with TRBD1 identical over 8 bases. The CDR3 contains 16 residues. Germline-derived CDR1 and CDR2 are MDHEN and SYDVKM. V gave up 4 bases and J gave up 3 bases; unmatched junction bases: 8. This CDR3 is CASSSPRTGNGNTIYF. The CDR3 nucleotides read TGTGCCAGCAGTTCCCCTCGGACAGGGAATGGAAACACCATATATTTT.

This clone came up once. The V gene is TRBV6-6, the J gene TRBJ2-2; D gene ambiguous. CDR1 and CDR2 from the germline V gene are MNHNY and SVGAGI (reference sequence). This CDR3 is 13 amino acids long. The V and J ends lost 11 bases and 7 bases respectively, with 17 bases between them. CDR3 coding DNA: TGTGCCGGTTGCACCTGGAGTGGCGGGGAGCTGTTTTTT. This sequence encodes CAGCTWSGGELFF.

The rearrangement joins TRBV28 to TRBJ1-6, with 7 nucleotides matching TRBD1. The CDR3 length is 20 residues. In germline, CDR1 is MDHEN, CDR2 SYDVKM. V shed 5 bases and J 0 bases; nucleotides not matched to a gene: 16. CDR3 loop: CASSTPDRASWSSYNSPLHF. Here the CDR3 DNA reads TGTGCCAGCAGTACCCCTGACAGGGCCTCGTGGAGCTCCTATAATTCACCCCTCCACTTT.

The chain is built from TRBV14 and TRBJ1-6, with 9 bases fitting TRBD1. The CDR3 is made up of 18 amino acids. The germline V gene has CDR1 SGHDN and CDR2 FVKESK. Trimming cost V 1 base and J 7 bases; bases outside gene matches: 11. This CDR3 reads CASSQGGQGILGNSPLHF. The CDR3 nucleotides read TGTGCCAGCAGCCAAGGAGGACAGGGGATACTAGGGAATTCACCCCTCCACTTT.

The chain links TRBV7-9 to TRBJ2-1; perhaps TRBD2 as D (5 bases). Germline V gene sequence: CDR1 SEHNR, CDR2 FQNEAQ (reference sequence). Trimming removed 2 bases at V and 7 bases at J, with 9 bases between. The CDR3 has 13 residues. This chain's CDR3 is CASSLISGNEQFF. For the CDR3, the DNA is TGTGCCAGCAGCTTAATTTCGGGGAATGAGCAGTTCTTC.

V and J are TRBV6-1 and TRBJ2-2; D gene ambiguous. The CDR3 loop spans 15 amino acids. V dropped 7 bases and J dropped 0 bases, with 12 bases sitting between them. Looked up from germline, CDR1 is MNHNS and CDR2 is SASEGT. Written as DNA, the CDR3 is TGTGCCAGCAAAGAAAGGGTCTCGAACACCGGGGAGCTGTTTTTT. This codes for CASKERVSNTGELFF.

CDR3 nucleotides: TGCGCCAGCAGCCACAAAGGGGGGGACTACGAGCAGTACTTC. Its protein is CASSHKGGDYEQYF. V and J are TRBV4-1 and TRBJ2-7, with a weak D call TRBD2 (7 bases). CDR3 size: 14 residues. V lost 3 bases and J 3 bases, leaving 12 bases between the germline ends. Looked up from germline, CDR1 is MGHRA and CDR2 is YSYEKL.

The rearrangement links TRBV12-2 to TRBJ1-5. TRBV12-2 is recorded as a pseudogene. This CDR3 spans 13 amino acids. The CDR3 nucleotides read TGCCCGCTAGGGTGCCAATTCAATCAGCCCCAGCATTTT. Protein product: CPLGCQFNQPQHF.

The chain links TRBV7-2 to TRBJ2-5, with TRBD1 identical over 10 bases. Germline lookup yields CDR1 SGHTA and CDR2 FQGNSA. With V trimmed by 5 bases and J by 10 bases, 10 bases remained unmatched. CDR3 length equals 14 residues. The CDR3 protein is CASSRDRGPRGQYF. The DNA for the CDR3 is TGTGCCAGCAGCAGGGACAGGGGCCCCCGGGGCCAGTACTTC.

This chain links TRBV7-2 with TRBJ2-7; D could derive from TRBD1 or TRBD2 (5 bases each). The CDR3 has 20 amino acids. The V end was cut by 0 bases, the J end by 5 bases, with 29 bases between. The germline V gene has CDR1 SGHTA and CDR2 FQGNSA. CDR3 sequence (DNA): TGTGCCAGCAGCTTAGCGGGGGATCGGCAGACTCTATCGCCGTATCACGAGCAGTACTTC. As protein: CASSLAGDRQTLSPYHEQYF.

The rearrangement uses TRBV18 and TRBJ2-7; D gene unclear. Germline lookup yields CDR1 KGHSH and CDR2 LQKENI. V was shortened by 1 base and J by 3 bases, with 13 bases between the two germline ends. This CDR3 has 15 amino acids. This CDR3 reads CASSPRSQIYYEQYF. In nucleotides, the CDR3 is TGTGCCAGCTCACCACGTTCACAGATCTACTACGAGCAGTACTTC.

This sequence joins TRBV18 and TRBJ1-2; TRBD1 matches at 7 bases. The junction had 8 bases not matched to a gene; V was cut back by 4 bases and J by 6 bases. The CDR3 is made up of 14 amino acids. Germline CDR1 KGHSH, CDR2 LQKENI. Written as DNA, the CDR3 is TGTGCCAGCTCACGCATTACAGGGGCGAATGGCTACACCTTC. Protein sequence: CASSRITGANGYTF. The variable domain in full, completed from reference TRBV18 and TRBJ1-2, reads NAGVMQNPRHLVRRRGQEARLRCSPMKGHSHVYWYRQLPEEGLKFMVYLQKENIIDESGMPKERFSAEFPKEGPSILRIQQVVRGDSAAYFCASSRITGANGYTFGSGTRLTVV.

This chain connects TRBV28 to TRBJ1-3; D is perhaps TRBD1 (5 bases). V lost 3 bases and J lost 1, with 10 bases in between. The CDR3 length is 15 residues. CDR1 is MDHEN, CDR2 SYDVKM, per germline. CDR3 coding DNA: TGTGCCAGCAGTTTTCAGGGTTCGTCTGGAAACACCATATATTTT. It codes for CASSFQGSSGNTIYF.

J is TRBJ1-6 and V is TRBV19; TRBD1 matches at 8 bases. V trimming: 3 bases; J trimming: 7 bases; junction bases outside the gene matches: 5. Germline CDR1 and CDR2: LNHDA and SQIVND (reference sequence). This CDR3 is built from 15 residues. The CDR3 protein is CASSIGTGRNSPLHF. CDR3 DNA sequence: TGTGCCAGTAGTATTGGGACAGGTAGAAATTCACCCCTCCACTTT.

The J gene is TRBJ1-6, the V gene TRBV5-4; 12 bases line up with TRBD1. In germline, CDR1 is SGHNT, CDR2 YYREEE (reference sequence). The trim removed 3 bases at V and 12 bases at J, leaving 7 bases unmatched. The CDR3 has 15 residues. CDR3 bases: TGTGCCAGCAGCTGGGGGGACAGGGGGCGTGGACCCCTCCACTTT. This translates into CASSWGDRGRGPLHF.

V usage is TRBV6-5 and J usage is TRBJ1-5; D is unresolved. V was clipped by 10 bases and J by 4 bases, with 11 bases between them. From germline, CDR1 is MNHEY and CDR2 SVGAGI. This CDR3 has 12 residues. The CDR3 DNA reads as TGTGCCACCGAGGGCAAAAATCAGCCCCAGCATTTT. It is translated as CATEGKNQPQHF.